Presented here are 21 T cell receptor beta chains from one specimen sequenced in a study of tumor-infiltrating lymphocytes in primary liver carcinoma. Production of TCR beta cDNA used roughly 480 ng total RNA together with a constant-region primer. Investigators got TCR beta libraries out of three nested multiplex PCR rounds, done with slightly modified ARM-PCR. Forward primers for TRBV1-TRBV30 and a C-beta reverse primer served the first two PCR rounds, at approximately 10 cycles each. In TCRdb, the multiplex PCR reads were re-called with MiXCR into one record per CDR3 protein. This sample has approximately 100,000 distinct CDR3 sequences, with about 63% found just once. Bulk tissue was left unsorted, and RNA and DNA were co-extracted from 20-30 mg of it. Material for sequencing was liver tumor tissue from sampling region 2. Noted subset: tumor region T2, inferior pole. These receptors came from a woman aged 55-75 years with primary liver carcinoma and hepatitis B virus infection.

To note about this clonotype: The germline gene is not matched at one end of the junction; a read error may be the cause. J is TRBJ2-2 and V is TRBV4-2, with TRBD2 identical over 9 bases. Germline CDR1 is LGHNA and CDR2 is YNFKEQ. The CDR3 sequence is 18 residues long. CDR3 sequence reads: CASSQEVAGEPHTGELFF. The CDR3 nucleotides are TGTGCCAGCAGCCAAGAGGTAGCGGGAGAGCCTCACACAGGGGAGCTGTTTTTT.

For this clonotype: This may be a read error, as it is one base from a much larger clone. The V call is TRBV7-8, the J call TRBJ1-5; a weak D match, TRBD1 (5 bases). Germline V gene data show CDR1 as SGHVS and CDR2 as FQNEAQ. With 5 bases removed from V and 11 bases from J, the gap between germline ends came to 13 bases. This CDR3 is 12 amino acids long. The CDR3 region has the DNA TGTGCCAGCAGCACCCAGGAACAGGCCCAGCATTTT. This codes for CASSTQEQAQHF.

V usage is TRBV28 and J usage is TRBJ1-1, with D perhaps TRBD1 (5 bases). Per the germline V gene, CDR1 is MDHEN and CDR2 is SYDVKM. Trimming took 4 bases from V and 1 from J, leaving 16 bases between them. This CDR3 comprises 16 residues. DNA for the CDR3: TGTGCCAGCAGTTCTCCTTTGGGGGTTAGGAACACTGAAGCTTTCTTT. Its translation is CASSSPLGVRNTEAFF.

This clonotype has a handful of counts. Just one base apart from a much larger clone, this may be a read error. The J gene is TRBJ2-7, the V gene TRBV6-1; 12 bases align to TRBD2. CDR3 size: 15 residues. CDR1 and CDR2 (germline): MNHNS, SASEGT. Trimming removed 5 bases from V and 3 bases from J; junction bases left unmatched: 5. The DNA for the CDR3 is TGTGCCAGCAGTTGGACTAGCGGGAACAACTACGAGCAGTACTTC. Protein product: CASSWTSGNNYEQYF.

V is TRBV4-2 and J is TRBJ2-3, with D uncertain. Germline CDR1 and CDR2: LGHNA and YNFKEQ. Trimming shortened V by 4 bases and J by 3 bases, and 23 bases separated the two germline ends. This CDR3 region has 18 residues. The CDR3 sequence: CASSRLGLVAASTDTQYF. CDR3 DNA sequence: TGTGCCAGCAGCCGATTAGGGCTAGTGGCAGCCAGTACAGATACGCAGTATTTT.

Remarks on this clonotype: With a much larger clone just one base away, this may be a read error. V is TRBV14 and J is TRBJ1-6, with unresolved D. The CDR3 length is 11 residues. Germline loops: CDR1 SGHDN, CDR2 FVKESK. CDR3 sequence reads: CASSRPSPPHF. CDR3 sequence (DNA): TGTGCCAGCAGCCGGCCTTCACCCCCCCACTTT.

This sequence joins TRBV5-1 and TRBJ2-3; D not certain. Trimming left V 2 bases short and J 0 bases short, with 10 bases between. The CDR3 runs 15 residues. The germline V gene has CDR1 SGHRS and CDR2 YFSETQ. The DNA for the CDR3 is TGCGCCAGCAGCTTAGTCGGATATAGCACAGATACGCAGTATTTT. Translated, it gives CASSLVGYSTDTQYF.

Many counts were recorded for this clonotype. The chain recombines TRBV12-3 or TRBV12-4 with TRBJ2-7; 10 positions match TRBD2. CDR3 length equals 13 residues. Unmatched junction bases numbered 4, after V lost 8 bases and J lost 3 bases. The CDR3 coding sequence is TGTGCCAGCGGCGGGACTAGCGTCTACGAGCAGTACTTC. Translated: CASGGTSVYEQYF.

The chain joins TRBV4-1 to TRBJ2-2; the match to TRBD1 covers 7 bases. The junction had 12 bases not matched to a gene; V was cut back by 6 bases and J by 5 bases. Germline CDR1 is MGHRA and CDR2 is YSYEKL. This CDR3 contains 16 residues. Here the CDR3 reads CASSQYVTGVTGELFF. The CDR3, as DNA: TGCGCCAGCAGTCAGTACGTCACAGGGGTTACCGGGGAGCTGTTTTTT.

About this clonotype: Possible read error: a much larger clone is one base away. The CDR3 DNA reads as TGTGCCAGCGGCTTAGCGATAGATACGCAGTATTTT. Encoded protein: CASGLAIDTQYF. This chain links TRBV7-8 with TRBJ2-3; perhaps TRBD2 as D (5 bases). The CDR3 contains 12 residues. The germline gives CDR1 SGHVS, CDR2 FQNEAQ. The full variable domain, with the rest looked up from reference TRBV7-8 and TRBJ2-3, is GAGVSQSPRYKVAKRGQDVALRCDPISGHVSLFWYQQALGQGPEFLTYFQNEAQLDKSGLPSDRFFAERPEGSVSTLKIQRTQQEDSAVYLCASGLAIDTQYFGPGTRLTVL.

CDR3 nucleotides: TGTGCCAGCTCACCGACAGGTACTAGCTCTGGGGCCAACGTCCTGACTTTC. As protein: CASSPTGTSSGANVLTF. The chain links TRBV18 to TRBJ2-6, with a weak D call TRBD1 (6 bases). There are 17 residues in the CDR3. The germline V gene encodes CDR1 KGHSH and CDR2 LQKENI. The V end was cut by 3 bases, the J end by 0 bases, with 12 bases between.

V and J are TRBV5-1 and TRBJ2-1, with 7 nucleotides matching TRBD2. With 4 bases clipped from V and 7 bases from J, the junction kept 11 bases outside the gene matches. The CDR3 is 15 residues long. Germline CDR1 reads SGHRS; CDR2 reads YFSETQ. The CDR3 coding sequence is TGCGCCAGCAGCCGAACCGACGGGGAGGGGAATGAGCAGTTCTTC. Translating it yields CASSRTDGEGNEQFF.

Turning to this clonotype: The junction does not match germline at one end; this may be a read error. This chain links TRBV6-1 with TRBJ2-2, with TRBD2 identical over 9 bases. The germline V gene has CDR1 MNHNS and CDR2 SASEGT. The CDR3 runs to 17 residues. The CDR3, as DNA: TGCGCCAGCACCCCAGAGGTAGCGGGAGCAGGTACCGGGGAGCTGTTTTTT. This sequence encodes CASTPEVAGAGTGELFF.

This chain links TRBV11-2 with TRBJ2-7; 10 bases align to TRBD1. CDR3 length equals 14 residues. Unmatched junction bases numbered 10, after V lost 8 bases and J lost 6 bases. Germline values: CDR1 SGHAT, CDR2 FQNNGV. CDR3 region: CASLDPWTGGEQYF. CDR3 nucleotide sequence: TGTGCCAGCTTAGATCCCTGGACAGGGGGCGAGCAGTACTTC.

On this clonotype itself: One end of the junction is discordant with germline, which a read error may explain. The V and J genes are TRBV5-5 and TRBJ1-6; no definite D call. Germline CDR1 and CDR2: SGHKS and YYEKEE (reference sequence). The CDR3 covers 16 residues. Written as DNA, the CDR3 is TGTGTCAGCAGCTTGAAGACGGAAAACTATAATTCACCCCTCCACTTT. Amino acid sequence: CVSSLKTENYNSPLHF.

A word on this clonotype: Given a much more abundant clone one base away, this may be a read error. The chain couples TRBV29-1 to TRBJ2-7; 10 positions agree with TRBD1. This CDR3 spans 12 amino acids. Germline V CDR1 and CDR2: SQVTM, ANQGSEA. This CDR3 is CGAKGQGYEQYF. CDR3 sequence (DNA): TGCGGCGCCAAGGGACAGGGGTACGAGCAGTACTTC.

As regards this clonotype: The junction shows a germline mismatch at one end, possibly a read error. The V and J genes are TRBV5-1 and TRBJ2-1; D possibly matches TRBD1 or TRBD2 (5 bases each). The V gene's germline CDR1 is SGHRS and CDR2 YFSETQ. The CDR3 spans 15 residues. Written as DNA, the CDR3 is TGCACCAGCAGCTTGGGGGTAAGCTCCCACAATGAGCAGTTCTTC. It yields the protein CTSSLGVSSHNEQFF.

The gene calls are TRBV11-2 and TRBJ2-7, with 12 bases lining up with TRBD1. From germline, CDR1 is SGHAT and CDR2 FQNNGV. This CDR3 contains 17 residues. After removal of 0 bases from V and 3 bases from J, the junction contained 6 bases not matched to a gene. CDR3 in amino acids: CASSLDPGTGGNYEQYF. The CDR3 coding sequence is TGTGCCAGCAGCTTAGACCCCGGGACAGGGGGCAACTACGAGCAGTACTTC.

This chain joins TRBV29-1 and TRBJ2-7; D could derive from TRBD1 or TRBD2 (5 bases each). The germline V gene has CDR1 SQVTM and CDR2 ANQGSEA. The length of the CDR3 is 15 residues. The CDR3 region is CIVSLWAGSSYEQYF. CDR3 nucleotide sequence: TGCATCGTGAGCCTATGGGCAGGGAGCTCCTACGAGCAGTACTTC.

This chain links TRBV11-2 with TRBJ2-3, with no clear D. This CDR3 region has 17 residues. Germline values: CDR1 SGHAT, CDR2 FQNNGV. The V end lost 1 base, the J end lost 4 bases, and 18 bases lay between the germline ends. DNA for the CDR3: TGTGCCAGCAGCTTAGGGGTACTAACATACACGCCAGATACGCAGTATTTT. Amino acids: CASSLGVLTYTPDTQYF.

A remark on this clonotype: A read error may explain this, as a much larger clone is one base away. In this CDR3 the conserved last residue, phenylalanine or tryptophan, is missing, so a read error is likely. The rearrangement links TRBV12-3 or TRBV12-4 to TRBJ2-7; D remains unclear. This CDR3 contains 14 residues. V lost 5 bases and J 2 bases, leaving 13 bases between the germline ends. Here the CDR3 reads CASSLSTNTYEQYS. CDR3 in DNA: TGTGCCAGCAGTCTATCGACAAACACCTACGAGCAGTACTCC.